This T cell receptor beta chain was observed in a study of control samples from healthy donors and cancer patients. Clones were sequenced by immunoSEQ multiplex PCR, and TCRdb holds only the in-frame ones, with some missing. The sample holds about 130,000 clones, around nine tenths seen once. The CDR3 runs 14 residues. V was shortened by 3 bases and J by 0 bases, with 6 bases between the two germline ends. Germline V CDR1 and CDR2: SGDLS, YYNGEE. This clone was observed once. The clonotype comes from a man between 18 and 29 years old in good health. The source material was blood. The chain links TRBV9 to TRBJ1-4, with D possibly TRBD1 on 5 matching bases. The CDR3 sequence is CASSEQATNEKLFF. In DNA form, the CDR3 reads TGTGCCAGCAGCGAACAGGCAACTAATGAAAAACTGTTTTTT.